This T cell receptor (beta chain) derives from a study of spatial heterogeneity in lung cancer. Study in general: Detection of beta-chain sequences consistently exceeded that of alpha-chain sequences.

TCRdb itself ran the 5' RACE reads through MiXCR, one entry per CDR3 protein. The sample holds 60,000 to 85,000 distinct CDR3 sequences, approximately 8.9% seen once. The trim removed 0 bases at V and 3 bases at J, leaving 6 bases unmatched. This CDR3 comprises 16 residues. Germline V gene lookup returns CDR1 SGHRS and CDR2 YFSETQ. Time point defined: blood at routine non-recurrence follow-up after resection. In each case, whole RNA from tumor, nontumor lung or frozen PBMC was sequenced unsorted. This clonotype originated in a female donor with early-stage non-small cell lung cancer. The sample consisted of PBMCs, taken at follow-up. The V gene is TRBV5-1, the J gene TRBJ1-1; TRBD1 aligns across 9 bases. CDR3 residues: CASSLAGTGRDTEAFF. Here the CDR3 DNA reads TGCGCCAGCAGCTTGGCCGGGACAGGGAGGGACACTGAAGCTTTCTTT.